This entry lists 32 T cell receptor beta chains sequenced from one sample in a study of cytomegalovirus exposure and HLA in healthy donors. Primers for the PCR totalled 60 Vbeta and 13 Jbeta. Profiling relied on immunoSEQ multiplex PCR, and the TCRdb table lists in-frame clones only, not all of them. The data contain more than 150,000 clones, 80% to 85% of them singletons. The sample comprised PBMCs. All receptors derive from a young woman in good health and CMV-seropositive.

This chain links TRBV6-6 with TRBJ2-1; TRBD2 matches at 7 bases. CDR3 length equals 16 residues. V shed 3 bases and J 7 bases; nucleotides not matched to a gene: 12. Germline lookup yields CDR1 MNHNY and CDR2 SVGAGI (reference sequence). As DNA, the CDR3 is TGTGCCAGCAGTTATAAGAGCGGGGCCGTTTCGAATGAGCAGTTCTTC. This codes for CASSYKSGAVSNEQFF.

The V call is TRBV6-1, the J call TRBJ1-5; 9 bases match TRBD1. CDR1 MNHNS and CDR2 SASEGT come from the germline V gene. V dropped 2 bases and J dropped 6; count of bases not matched to a gene: 11. The CDR3 consists of 17 residues. The CDR3 loop reads CASSEYGTGKLSQPQHF. Written as DNA, the CDR3 is TGTGCCAGCAGTGAATACGGGACAGGGAAATTGTCTCAGCCCCAGCATTTT.

The V gene is TRBV5-6, the J gene TRBJ1-1, with TRBD1 matching 7 bases. Germline loops: CDR1 SGHDT, CDR2 YYEEEE. This CDR3 spans 15 amino acids. With 5 bases clipped from V and 0 bases from J, the junction kept 7 bases outside the gene matches. DNA of the CDR3: TGTGCCAGCAGGGCTAACAGGGGTATGAACACTGAAGCTTTCTTT. As protein: CASRANRGMNTEAFF.

The chain employs TRBV7-8 and TRBJ2-7; TRBD1 aligns across 8 bases. With 5 bases clipped from V and 2 bases from J, the junction kept 2 bases outside the gene matches. The CDR3 runs to 13 residues. Per germline, CDR1 SGHVS and CDR2 FQNEAQ. The CDR3 reads CASSADRAYEQYV. CDR3 sequence (DNA): TGTGCCAGCAGCGCGGACAGGGCCTACGAGCAGTACGTC.

The gene calls are TRBV18 and TRBJ2-5; weak D call: TRBD1 (6 bases). The germline gives CDR1 KGHSH, CDR2 LQKENI. This CDR3 contains 16 residues. Trimming shortened V by 5 bases and J by 2 bases, and 18 bases separated the two germline ends. The CDR3 is CASSVQGRTGQETQYF. DNA for the CDR3: TGTGCCAGCTCAGTGCAGGGGCGCACGGGTCAAGAGACCCAGTACTTC.

V is TRBV11-2 and J is TRBJ1-1; possibly TRBD1 for D (5 bases). This CDR3 has 15 residues. Germline CDR1 reads SGHAT; CDR2 reads FQNNGV. The V end lost 1 base, the J end lost 4 bases, and 13 bases lay between the germline ends. The CDR3 sequence: CASSLGRQGGTEAFF. CDR3 DNA: TGTGCCAGCAGCTTAGGTCGCCAGGGCGGCACTGAAGCTTTCTTT.

This clone was detected only a few times. The genes are TRBV7-2 and TRBJ1-1; TRBD1 matches at 8 bases. The trim removed 3 bases at V and 6 bases at J, leaving 9 bases unmatched. The CDR3 is made up of 15 amino acids. The germline gives CDR1 SGHTA, CDR2 FQGNSA. The CDR3 DNA reads TGTGCCAGCAGCTTCCGGACAGGGACGTACGCTGAAGCTTTCTTT. It codes for CASSFRTGTYAEAFF.

The chain joins TRBV14 to TRBJ1-5; D unclear. Trimming stripped 3 bases from V and 8 bases from J, with 8 bases between. Germline CDR1 reads SGHDN; CDR2 reads FVKESK. The CDR3 runs 12 residues. The CDR3 DNA sequence: TGTGCCAGCAGCCAGGGCCGAGAGCCCCAGCATTTT. Translating gives CASSQGREPQHF.

This rearrangement joins TRBV11-2 to TRBJ2-6, with 7 positions matching TRBD2. V shed 5 bases and J 6 bases; nucleotides not matched to a gene: 13. The CDR3 length is 17 residues. Germline-derived CDR1 and CDR2 are SGHAT and FQNNGV. CDR3 protein: CASSPLFLGGKANVLTF. DNA of the CDR3: TGTGCCAGCAGCCCGCTTTTCCTGGGAGGGAAGGCCAACGTCCTGACTTTC.

J is TRBJ2-1 and V is TRBV6-4, with a tentative D call TRBD1 (6 bases). CDR1 and CDR2 (germline): MRHNA, SNTAGT. V was trimmed by 4 bases and J by 8 bases, leaving 12 bases between them. The CDR3 spans 13 residues. The CDR3 region has the DNA TGTGCCAGCAGTGTAGGGGGAGCGGATGAGCAGTTCTTC. This codes for CASSVGGADEQFF.

J is TRBJ1-6 and V is TRBV10-3; D is perhaps TRBD1 (5 bases). The CDR3 has 17 amino acids. Germline CDR1 and CDR2: ENHRY and SYGVKD. V was cut by 4 bases and J by 9 bases, with 22 bases left in between. The CDR3 DNA reads as TGTGCCATCAGTGCCCAGCAGGGCCCCTTGGGGATTTCACCCCTCCACTTT. Its translation: CAISAQQGPLGISPLHF.

This clone was detected only a few times. A read error may account for a junction end that differs from germline. This sequence joins TRBV19 and TRBJ2-4; the match to TRBD1 covers 9 bases. Per the germline V gene, CDR1 is LNHDA and CDR2 is SQIVND (reference sequence). The CDR3 totals 15 residues. The CDR3 reads CASRKSGTGKNSQYF. CDR3 sequence (DNA): TGTGCCAGTAGGAAATCCGGGACAGGGAAAAACAGTCAGTACTTC.

This clone turned up a few times. The chain is built from TRBV15 and TRBJ1-1, with 7 positions matching TRBD1. The CDR3 has 15 amino acids. Germline CDR1 LNHNV, CDR2 YYDKDF (reference sequence). V gave up 1 base and J gave up 1 base; unmatched junction bases: 3. CDR3 region: CATSRGGTANTEAFF. CDR3 nucleotides: TGTGCCACCAGCAGAGGCGGGACAGCGAACACTGAAGCTTTCTTT.

V is TRBV6-5 and J is TRBJ2-7; 7 bases match TRBD1. The CDR3 has 16 amino acids. In germline, CDR1 is MNHEY, CDR2 SVGAGI. V lost 2 bases to trimming and J lost 2 bases; unmatched junction nucleotides: 9. CDR3 bases: TGTGCCAGCAGTTACACAGTCGGGACAGTCCCCTACGAGCAGTACTTC. This translates into CASSYTVGTVPYEQYF.

Comment on this clone: In this CDR3 the conserved last residue, phenylalanine or tryptophan, is missing, so a read error is likely. The rearrangement links TRBV6-1 to TRBJ2-7; 7 bases are shared with TRBD1. J was trimmed by 6 bases and V by 6 bases; bases with no gene match: 8. Germline CDR1 is MNHNS and CDR2 is SASEGT. The CDR3 has 13 residues. CDR3 in amino acids: CASSGTTGPEQYL. CDR3 in DNA: TGTGCCAGCAGCGGGACGACAGGGCCCGAGCAGTACCTC.

The CDR3 DNA sequence: TGTGCCAGTAGTCTTGGGAGGGGATGGTACGAGCAGTACTTC. It yields the protein CASSLGRGWYEQYF. J is TRBJ2-7 and V is TRBV19; TRBD2 matches at 7 bases. The trim removed 5 bases at V and 4 bases at J, leaving 8 bases unmatched. The germline CDR1 and CDR2 sequences are LNHDA and SQIVND (reference sequence). The CDR3 is 14 residues long.

This clone was seen a single time. V and J are TRBV28 and TRBJ1-3; D is uncertain. Trimming took off 5 bases at V and 0 bases at J, with 11 bases between the two ends. The CDR3 has 15 residues. Per the germline V gene, CDR1 is MDHEN and CDR2 is SYDVKM. CDR3 region: CASSDVRHSGNTIYF. The CDR3 DNA reads TGTGCCAGCAGTGACGTCAGGCACTCTGGAAACACCATATATTTT.

The chain employs TRBV4-1 and TRBJ1-6, with D perhaps matching TRBD1 (5 bases). The germline V gene has CDR1 MGHRA and CDR2 YSYEKL. V lost 0 bases and J 7 bases, leaving 16 bases between the germline ends. The CDR3 is 17 amino acids. The CDR3 region is CASSQEGGWGSNSPLHF. CDR3 sequence (DNA): TGCGCCAGCAGCCAAGAGGGGGGTTGGGGTTCCAATTCACCCCTCCACTTT.

As for this clone: Additional DNA sequences in this sample encode the identical CDR3. The chain carries TRBV7-9 and TRBJ2-2, with 15 bases identical to TRBD2. Germline assignment: CDR1 SEHNR and CDR2 FQNEAQ (reference sequence). This CDR3 has 16 amino acids. With V trimmed by 6 bases and J by 4 bases, 3 bases remained unmatched. CDR3 in amino acids: CASSPGLAGGTGELFF. The CDR3, as DNA: TGTGCCAGCAGTCCGGGACTAGCGGGGGGCACCGGGGAGCTGTTTTTT.

This chain joins TRBV5-8 and TRBJ2-3; TRBD2 matches 7 bases. From germline, CDR1 is SGHTS and CDR2 YDEGEE. There are 16 residues in the CDR3. V dropped 1 base and J dropped 5; count of bases not matched to a gene: 10. In DNA form, the CDR3 reads TGTGCCAGCAGCTTGAGCCTGGCTAGCGGAGGAGATACGCAGTATTTT. Its protein is CASSLSLASGGDTQYF.

The rearrangement links TRBV18 to TRBJ2-1, with 7 bases identical to TRBD1. CDR3 size: 13 residues. The germline CDR1 and CDR2 sequences are KGHSH and LQKENI. Trimming cost V 0 bases and J 8 bases; bases outside gene matches: 1. CDR3 amino acids: CASSPPGGYEQFF. DNA of the CDR3: TGTGCCAGCTCACCACCAGGGGGCTATGAGCAGTTCTTC.

The chain carries TRBV6-5 and TRBJ2-3, with 12 bases matching TRBD2. CDR3 length: 15 amino acids. The V and J ends lost 8 bases and 5 bases, in that order; junction bases with no gene match: 8. Germline V gene sequence: CDR1 MNHEY, CDR2 SVGAGI. The CDR3 nucleotides are TGTGCCAGCTGGGCTAGCGGGGGGGCATTAGATACGCAGTATTTT. This encodes CASWASGGALDTQYF.

The CDR3 sequence is CASSDGDRSYNEQFF. The CDR3 bases are TGTGCCAGCAGTGATGGGGACAGAAGCTACAATGAGCAGTTCTTC. V gene TRBV2 combines with J gene TRBJ2-1, with 7 bases aligning to TRBD1. The V gene's germline CDR1 is SNHLY and CDR2 FYNNEI. The CDR3 has 15 amino acids. The junction had 5 bases not matched to a gene; V was cut back by 3 bases and J by 3 bases.

The chain employs TRBV28 and TRBJ2-7; 10 bases are a match to TRBD2. V dropped 5 bases and J dropped 3; count of bases not matched to a gene: 4. This CDR3 comprises 14 residues. Germline CDR1 MDHEN, CDR2 SYDVKM. CDR3 region: CASSEASGGYEQYF. As DNA, the CDR3 is TGTGCCAGCAGTGAGGCTAGCGGGGGCTACGAGCAGTACTTC.

The chain carries TRBV19 and TRBJ1-1; tentatively, D is TRBD1 (6 bases). The germline V gene has CDR1 LNHDA and CDR2 SQIVND (reference sequence). The germline V and J ends were trimmed by 5 bases and 7 bases, with 14 bases remaining between them. The CDR3 is made up of 13 amino acids. The CDR3 sequence is CASSPKGVSEAFF. The CDR3 nucleotides read TGTGCCAGTAGTCCTAAGGGGGTTAGTGAAGCTTTCTTT.

The chain is built from TRBV7-9 and TRBJ1-1; D is uncertain. Trimming cost V 5 bases and J 1 base, with 5 bases left between them. Germline CDR1 is SEHNR and CDR2 is FQNEAQ (reference sequence). The CDR3 consists of 12 residues. In DNA, the CDR3 is TGTGCCAGCAGCCACAGGAACACTGAAGCTTTCTTT. It is translated as CASSHRNTEAFF.

The genes are TRBV11-3 and TRBJ2-5; D is unresolved. This CDR3 has 14 amino acids. Trimming took 0 bases from V and 6 from J, leaving 11 bases between them. Germline CDR1 reads SGHNT; CDR2 reads YENEEA. The CDR3 here is CASSLEASSQTQYF. CDR3 bases: TGTGCCAGCAGCTTAGAAGCTAGTAGCCAGACCCAGTACTTC. The full variable domain, its missing parts supplied by reference TRBV11-3 and TRBJ2-5, is EAGVVQSPRYKIIEKKQPVAFWCNPISGHNTLYWYLQNLGQGPELLIRYENEEAVDDSQLPKDRFSAERLKGVDSTLKIQPAELGDSAVYLCASSLEASSQTQYFGPGTRLLVL.

The chain has TRBV10-1 and TRBJ2-3; perhaps TRBD2 as D (7 bases). The CDR3 runs to 15 residues. Germline V gene data show CDR1 as WNHNN and CDR2 as SYGVQD (reference sequence). Between the trimmed V and J ends, which lost 4 bases and 1 base, there was a span of 12 bases. The CDR3 here is CASSASGTRTDTQYF. The CDR3 bases are TGCGCCAGCAGTGCCAGCGGGACACGCACAGATACGCAGTATTTT.

J is TRBJ1-2 and V is TRBV5-4; 11 positions agree with TRBD1. This CDR3 region has 15 residues. Germline V gives CDR1 SGHNT, CDR2 YYREEE (reference sequence). V dropped 5 bases and J dropped 4; count of bases not matched to a gene: 7. CDR3 bases: TGTGCCAGCAGACAAGGACAGGGGGCTGCCTATGGCTACACCTTC. Encoded protein: CASRQGQGAAYGYTF.

The sample holds a few counts of this clone. The chain couples TRBV18 to TRBJ1-1; D gene ambiguous. The CDR3 covers 12 residues. Trimming stripped 6 bases from V and 5 bases from J, with 10 bases between. Germline assignment: CDR1 KGHSH and CDR2 LQKENI. This CDR3 is CASSGGRTEAFF. The CDR3 DNA reads as TGTGCCAGCTCCGGAGGACGGACTGAAGCTTTCTTT. Supplemented by reference TRBV18 and TRBJ1-1, the full variable domain reads NAGVMQNPRHLVRRRGQEARLRCSPMKGHSHVYWYRQLPEEGLKFMVYLQKENIIDESGMPKERFSAEFPKEGPSILRIQQVVRGDSAAYFCASSGGRTEAFFGQGTRLTVV.

The V call is TRBV29-1, the J call TRBJ2-2, with D possibly matching TRBD1 (5 bases). The CDR3 runs to 11 residues. V lost 4 bases, J lost 6 bases, and 6 bases lay in between. Germline values: CDR1 SQVTM, CDR2 ANQGSEA. CDR3 sequence: CSVVTAGELFF. The CDR3 DNA reads TGCAGCGTTGTGACAGCCGGGGAGCTGTTTTTT.

This chain connects TRBV6-5 to TRBJ2-7; possibly TRBD1 for D (5 bases). The germline CDR1 and CDR2 sequences are MNHEY and SVGAGI. The CDR3 spans 13 residues. Trimming left V 2 bases short and J 6 bases short, with 11 bases between. CDR3 bases: TGTGCCAGCAGTTACGACAGTTACGGCGAGCAGTACGTC. This gives the protein CASSYDSYGEQYV.